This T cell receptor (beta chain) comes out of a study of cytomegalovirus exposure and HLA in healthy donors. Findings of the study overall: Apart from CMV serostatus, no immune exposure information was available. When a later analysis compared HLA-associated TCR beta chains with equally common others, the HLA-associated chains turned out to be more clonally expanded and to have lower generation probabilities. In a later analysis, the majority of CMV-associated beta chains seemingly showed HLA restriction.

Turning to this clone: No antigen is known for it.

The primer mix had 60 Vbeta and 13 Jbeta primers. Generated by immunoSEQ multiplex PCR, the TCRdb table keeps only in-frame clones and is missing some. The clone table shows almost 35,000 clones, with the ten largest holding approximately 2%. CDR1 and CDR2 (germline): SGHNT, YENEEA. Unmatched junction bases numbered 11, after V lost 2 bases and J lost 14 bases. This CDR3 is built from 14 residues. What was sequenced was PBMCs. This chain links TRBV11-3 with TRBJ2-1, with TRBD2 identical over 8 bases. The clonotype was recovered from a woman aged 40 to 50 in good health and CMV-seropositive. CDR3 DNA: TGTGCCAGCAGCTTACTGTCAGCGGGGGCCTCCAAGTTCTTC. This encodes CASSLLSAGASKFF.